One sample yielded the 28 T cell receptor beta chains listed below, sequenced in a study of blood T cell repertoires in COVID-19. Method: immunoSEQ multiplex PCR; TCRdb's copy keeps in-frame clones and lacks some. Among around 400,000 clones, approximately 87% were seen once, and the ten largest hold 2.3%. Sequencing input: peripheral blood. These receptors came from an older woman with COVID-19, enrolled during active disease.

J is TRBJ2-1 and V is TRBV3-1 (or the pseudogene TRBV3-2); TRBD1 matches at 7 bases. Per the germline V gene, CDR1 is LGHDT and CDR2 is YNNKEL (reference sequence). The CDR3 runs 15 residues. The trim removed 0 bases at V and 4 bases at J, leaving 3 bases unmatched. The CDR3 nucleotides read TGTGCCAGCAGCCAAGACTTGGGACAGTACAATGAGCAGTTCTTC. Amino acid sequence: CASSQDLGQYNEQFF.

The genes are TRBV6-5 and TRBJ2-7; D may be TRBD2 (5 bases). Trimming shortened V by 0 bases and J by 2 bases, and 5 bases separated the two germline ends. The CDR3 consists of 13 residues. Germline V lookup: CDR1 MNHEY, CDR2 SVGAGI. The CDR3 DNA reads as TGTGCCAGCAGTTACTCGAGGGCCTACGAGCAGTACTTC. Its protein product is CASSYSRAYEQYF.

Here the CDR3 DNA reads TGTGCCAGCAGCTTTGGAGCGGGGGGTATGGAGACCCAGTACTTC. Amino acids: CASSFGAGGMETQYF. The rearrangement joins TRBV7-2 to TRBJ2-5; TRBD2 agrees at 9 bases. V gave up 3 bases and J gave up 5 bases; unmatched junction bases: 7. Germline CDR1 reads SGHTA; CDR2 reads FQGNSA. This CDR3 spans 15 amino acids.

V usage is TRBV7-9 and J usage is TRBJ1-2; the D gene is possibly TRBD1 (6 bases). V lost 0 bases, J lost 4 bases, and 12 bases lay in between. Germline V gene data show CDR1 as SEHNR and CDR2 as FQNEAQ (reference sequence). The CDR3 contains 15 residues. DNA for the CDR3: TGTGCCAGCAGCTTAGCGGAGGGGGGGAGCTATGGCTACACCTTC. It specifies CASSLAEGGSYGYTF. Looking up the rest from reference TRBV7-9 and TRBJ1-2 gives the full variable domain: DTGVSQNPRHKITKRGQNVTFRCDPISEHNRLYWYRQTLGQGPEFLTYFQNEAQLEKSRLLSDRFSAERPKGSFSTLEIQRTEQGDSAMYLCASSLAEGGSYGYTFGSGTRLTVV.

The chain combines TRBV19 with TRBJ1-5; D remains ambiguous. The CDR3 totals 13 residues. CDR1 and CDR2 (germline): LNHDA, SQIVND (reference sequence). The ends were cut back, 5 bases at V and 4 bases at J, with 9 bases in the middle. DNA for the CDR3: TGTGCCAGTAGTGCAACGGGTAATCAGCCCCAGCATTTT. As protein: CASSATGNQPQHF. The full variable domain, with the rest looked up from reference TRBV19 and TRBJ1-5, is DGGITQSPKYLFRKEGQNVTLSCEQNLNHDAMYWYRQDPGQGLRLIYYSQIVNDFQKGDIAEGYSVSREKKESFPLTVTSAQKNPTAFYLCASSATGNQPQHFGDGTRLSIL.

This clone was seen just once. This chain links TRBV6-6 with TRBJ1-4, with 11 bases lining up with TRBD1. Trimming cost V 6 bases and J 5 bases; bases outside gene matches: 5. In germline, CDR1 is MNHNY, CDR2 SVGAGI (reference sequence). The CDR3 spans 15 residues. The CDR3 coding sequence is TGTGCCAGCAGAGGACAGGGGGCCGGGAATGAAAAACTGTTTTTT. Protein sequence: CASRGQGAGNEKLFF.

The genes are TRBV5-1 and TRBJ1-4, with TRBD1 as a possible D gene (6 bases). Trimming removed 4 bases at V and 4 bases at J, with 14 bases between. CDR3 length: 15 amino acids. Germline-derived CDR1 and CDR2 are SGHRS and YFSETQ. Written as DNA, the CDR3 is TGCGCCAGCAGCCCCGTTGGGGGCCTTAATGAAAAACTGTTTTTT. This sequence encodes CASSPVGGLNEKLFF.

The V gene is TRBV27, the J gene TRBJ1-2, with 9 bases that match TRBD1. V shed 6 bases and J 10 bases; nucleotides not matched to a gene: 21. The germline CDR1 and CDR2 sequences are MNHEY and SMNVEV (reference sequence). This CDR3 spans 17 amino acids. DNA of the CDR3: TGTGCCAGCAGACAAACAGGGGGCGCTGGGGTTCTTAGAGTCTACACCTTC. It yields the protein CASRQTGGAGVLRVYTF.

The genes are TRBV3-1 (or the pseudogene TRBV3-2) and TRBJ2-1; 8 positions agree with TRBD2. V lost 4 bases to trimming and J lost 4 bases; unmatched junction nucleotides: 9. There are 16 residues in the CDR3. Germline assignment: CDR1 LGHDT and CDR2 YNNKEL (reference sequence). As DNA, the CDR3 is TGTGCCAGCAGCCGAGGAACTAGCGGCCCTTACAATGAGCAGTTCTTC. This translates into CASSRGTSGPYNEQFF.

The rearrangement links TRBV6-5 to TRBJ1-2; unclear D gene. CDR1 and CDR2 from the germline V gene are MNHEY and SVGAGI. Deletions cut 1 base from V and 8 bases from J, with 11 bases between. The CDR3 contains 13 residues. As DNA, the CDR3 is TGTGCCAGCAGTTACTTAGGCGGCGAAGGCTACACCTTC. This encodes CASSYLGGEGYTF.

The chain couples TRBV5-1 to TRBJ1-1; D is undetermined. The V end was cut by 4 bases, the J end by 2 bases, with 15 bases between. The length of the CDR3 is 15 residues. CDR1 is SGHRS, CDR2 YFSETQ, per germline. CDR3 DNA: TGCGCCAGCAGCCAGAGGCCGGGGTACAACACTGAAGCTTTCTTT. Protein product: CASSQRPGYNTEAFF.

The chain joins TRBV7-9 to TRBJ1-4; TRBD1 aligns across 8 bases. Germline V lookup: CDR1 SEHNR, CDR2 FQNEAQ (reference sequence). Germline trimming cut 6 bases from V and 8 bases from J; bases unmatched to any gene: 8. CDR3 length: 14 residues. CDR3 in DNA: TGTGCCAGCAGACAACAGGGGGTTGGCGAAAAACTGTTTTTT. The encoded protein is CASRQQGVGEKLFF.

CDR3 sequence (DNA): TGTGCCAGCAGCCCGGGACAGGCACTCGAAAAACTGTTTTTT. The encoded protein is CASSPGQALEKLFF. The J gene is TRBJ1-4, the V gene TRBV4-2; 8 positions match TRBD1. Trimming took 4 bases from V and 8 from J; bases not matched to a gene: 6. CDR3 length: 14 residues. Germline V lookup: CDR1 LGHNA, CDR2 YNFKEQ.

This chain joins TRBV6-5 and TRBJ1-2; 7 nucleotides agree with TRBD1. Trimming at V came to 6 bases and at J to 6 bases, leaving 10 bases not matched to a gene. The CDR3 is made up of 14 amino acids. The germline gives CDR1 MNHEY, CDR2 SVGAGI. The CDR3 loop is CASRQTGPIDGYTF. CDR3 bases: TGTGCCAGCAGACAGACAGGGCCAATCGATGGCTACACCTTC.

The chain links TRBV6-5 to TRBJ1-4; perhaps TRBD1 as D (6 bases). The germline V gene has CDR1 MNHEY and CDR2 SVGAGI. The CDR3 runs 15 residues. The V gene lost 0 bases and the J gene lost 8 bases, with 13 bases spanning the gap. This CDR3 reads CASSYSTGGPEKLFF. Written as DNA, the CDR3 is TGTGCCAGCAGTTACTCGACGGGGGGGCCGGAAAAACTGTTTTTT.

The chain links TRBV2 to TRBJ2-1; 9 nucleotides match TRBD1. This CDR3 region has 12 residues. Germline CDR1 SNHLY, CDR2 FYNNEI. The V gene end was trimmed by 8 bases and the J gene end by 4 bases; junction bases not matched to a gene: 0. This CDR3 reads CASGTGYNEQFF. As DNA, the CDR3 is TGTGCCAGCGGGACAGGGTACAATGAGCAGTTCTTC.

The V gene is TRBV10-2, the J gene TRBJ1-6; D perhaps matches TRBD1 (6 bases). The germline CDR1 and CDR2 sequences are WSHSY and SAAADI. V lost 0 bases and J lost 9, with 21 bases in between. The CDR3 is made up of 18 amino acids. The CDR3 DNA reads TGCGCCAGCAGTGAGTCGGGTTTTACGGCAGGGGAAGCTTCACCCCTCCACTTT. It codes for CASSESGFTAGEASPLHF.

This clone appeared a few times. The CDR3 protein is CASSPHGTDYGYTF. The CDR3 DNA follows: TGTGCCAGCAGCCCCCATGGGACAGACTATGGCTACACCTTC. The chain is built from TRBV27 and TRBJ1-2, with 7 bases fitting TRBD1. V gave up 6 bases and J gave up 3 bases; unmatched junction bases: 7. The CDR3 contains 14 residues. From germline, CDR1 is MNHEY and CDR2 SMNVEV (reference sequence).

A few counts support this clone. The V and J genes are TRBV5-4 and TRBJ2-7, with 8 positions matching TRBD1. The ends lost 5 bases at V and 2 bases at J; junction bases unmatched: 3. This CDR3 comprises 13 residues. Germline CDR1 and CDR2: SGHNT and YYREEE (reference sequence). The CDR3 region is CASRIQGAYEQYF. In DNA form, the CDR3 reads TGTGCCAGCAGAATACAGGGGGCCTACGAGCAGTACTTC.

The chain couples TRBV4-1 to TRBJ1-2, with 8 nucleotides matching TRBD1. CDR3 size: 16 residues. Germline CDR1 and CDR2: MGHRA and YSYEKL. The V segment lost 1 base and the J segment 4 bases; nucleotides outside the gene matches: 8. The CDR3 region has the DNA TGCGCCAGCAGCCAAGGGGCACCCAGGGGGCCCTATGGCTACACCTTC. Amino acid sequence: CASSQGAPRGPYGYTF.

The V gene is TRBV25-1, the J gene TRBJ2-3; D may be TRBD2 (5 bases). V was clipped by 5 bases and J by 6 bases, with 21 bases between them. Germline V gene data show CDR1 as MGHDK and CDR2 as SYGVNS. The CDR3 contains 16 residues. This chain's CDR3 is CASSPSRTGFWDTQYF. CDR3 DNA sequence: TGTGCCAGCAGTCCGTCCCGGACTGGTTTCTGGGATACGCAGTATTTT.

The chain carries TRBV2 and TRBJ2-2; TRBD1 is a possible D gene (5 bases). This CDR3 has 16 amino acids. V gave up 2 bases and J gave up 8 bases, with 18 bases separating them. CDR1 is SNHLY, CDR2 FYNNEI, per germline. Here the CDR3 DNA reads TGTGCCAGCAGTGAAATGAGACAGCTAAGGGTGGGGGAGCTGTTTTTT. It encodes CASSEMRQLRVGELFF.

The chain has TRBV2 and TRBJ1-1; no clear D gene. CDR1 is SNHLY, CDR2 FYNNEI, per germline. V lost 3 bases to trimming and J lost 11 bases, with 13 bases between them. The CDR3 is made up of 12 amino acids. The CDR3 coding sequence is TGTGCCAGCAGTGAGAGGGAGGCCCCGGCTTTCTTT. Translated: CASSEREAPAFF.

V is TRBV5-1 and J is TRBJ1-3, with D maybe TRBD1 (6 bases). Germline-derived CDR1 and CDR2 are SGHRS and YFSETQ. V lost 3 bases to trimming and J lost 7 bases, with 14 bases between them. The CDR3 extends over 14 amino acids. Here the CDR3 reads CASSSGHPTNTIYF. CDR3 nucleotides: TGCGCCAGCAGCTCGGGACACCCGACCAACACCATATATTTT.

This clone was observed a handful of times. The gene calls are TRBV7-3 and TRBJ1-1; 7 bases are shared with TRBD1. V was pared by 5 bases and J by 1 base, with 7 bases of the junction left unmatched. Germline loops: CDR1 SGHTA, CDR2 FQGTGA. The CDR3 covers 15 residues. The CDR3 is CASSTTGVGNTEAFF. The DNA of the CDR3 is TGTGCCAGCAGCACCACAGGGGTAGGGAACACTGAAGCTTTCTTT.

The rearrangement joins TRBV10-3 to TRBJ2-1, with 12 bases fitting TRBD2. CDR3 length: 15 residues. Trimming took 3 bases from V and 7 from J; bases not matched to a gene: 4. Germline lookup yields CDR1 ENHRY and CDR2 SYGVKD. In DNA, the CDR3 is TGTGCCATCAGTGATGGCCTAGCGGGGGGGAATGAGCAGTTCTTC. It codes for CAISDGLAGGNEQFF.

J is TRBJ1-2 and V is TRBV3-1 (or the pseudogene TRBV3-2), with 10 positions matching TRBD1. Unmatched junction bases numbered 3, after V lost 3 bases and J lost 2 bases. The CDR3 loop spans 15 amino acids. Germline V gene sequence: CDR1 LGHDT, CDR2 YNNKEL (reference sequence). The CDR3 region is CASSHTTGGNYGYTF. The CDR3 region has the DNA TGTGCCAGCAGCCATACGACAGGGGGCAACTATGGCTACACCTTC.

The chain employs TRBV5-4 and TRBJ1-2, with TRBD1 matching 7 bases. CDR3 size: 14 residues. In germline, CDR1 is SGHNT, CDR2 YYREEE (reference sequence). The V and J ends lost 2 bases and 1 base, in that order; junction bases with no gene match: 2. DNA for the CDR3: TGTGCCAGCAGCTTTGGACAGGATAACTATGGCTACACCTTC. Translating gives CASSFGQDNYGYTF.